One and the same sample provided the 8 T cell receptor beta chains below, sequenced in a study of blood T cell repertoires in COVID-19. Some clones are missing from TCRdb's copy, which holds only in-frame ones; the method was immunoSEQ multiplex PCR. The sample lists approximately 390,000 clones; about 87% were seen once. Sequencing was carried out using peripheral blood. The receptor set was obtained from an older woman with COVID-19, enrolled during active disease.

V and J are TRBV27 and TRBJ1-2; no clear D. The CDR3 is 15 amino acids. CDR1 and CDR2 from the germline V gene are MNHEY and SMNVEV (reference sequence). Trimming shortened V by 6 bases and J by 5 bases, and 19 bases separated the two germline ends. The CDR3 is CASSTRSGREYGYTF. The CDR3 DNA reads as TGTGCCAGCAGCACACGGAGTGGGAGGGAATATGGCTACACCTTC.

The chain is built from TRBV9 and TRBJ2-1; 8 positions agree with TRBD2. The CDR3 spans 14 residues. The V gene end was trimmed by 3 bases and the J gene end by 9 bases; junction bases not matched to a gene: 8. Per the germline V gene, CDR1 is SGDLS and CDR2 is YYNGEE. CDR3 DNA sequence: TGTGCCAGCAGCGCCTCTCCGGGGGGGGTTGAGCAGTTCTTC. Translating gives CASSASPGGVEQFF. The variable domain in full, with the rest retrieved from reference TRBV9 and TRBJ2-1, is DSGVTQTPKHLITATGQRVTLRCSPRSGDLSVYWYQQSLDQGLQFLIQYYNGEERAKGNILERFSAQQFPDLHSELNLSSLELGDSALYFCASSASPGGVEQFFGPGTRLTVL.

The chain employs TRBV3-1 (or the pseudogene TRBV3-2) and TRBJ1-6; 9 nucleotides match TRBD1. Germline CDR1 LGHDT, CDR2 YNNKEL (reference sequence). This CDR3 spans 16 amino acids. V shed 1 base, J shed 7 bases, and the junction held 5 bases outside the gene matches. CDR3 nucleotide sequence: TGTGCCAGCAGCCAAGTAGGGGGACAGGGAAATTCACCCCTCCACTTT. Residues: CASSQVGGQGNSPLHF.

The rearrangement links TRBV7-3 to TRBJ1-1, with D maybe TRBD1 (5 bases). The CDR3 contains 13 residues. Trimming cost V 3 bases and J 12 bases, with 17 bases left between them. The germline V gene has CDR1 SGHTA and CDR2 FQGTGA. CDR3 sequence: CASSFGQGHTSFF. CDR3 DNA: TGTGCCAGCAGCTTCGGCCAGGGTCATACCTCTTTCTTT.

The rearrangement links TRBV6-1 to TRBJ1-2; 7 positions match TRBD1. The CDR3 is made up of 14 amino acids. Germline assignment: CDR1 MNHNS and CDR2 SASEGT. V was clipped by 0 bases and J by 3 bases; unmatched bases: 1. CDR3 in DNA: TGTGCCAGCAGTGAAGCAGGGGGCCACTATGGCTACACCTTC. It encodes CASSEAGGHYGYTF.

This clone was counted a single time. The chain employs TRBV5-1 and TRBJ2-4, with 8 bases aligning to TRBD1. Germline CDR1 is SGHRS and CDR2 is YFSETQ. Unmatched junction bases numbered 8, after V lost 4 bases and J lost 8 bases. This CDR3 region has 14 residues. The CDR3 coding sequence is TGCGCCAGCAGCCCCCGACAGGGGTGGGACATTCAGTACTTC. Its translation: CASSPRQGWDIQYF.

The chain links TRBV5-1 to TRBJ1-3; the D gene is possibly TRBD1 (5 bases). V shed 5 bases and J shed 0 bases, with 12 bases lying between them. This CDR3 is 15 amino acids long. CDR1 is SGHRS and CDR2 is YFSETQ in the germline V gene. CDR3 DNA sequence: TGCGCCAGCAGGCTTGACAGTAGCTCTGGAAACACCATATATTTT. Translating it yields CASRLDSSSGNTIYF.

CDR3 protein: CASSLRLGATDTQYF. As DNA, the CDR3 is TGTGCCAGCAGTTTAAGGCTGGGGGCCACAGATACGCAGTATTTT. The gene calls are TRBV27 and TRBJ2-3; the D gene is possibly TRBD1 (6 bases). This CDR3 is built from 15 residues. Germline V gene data show CDR1 as MNHEY and CDR2 as SMNVEV (reference sequence). Trimming took off 2 bases at V and 2 bases at J, with 11 bases between the two ends.